The sequence of this T cell receptor (beta chain) was determined in a study of control samples from healthy donors and cancer patients. Sequencing was performed with immunoSEQ multiplex PCR; in TCRdb, only in-frame clones are kept and a portion is missing. Of about 40,000 clones in the sample, about 90% were seen once. CDR1 is SEHNR and CDR2 is FQNEAQ in the germline V gene (reference sequence). V shed 1 base, J shed 2 bases, and the junction held 3 bases outside the gene matches. The CDR3 is 15 amino acids. This sequence originates from a woman aged 50 to 60 in good health. The V and J genes are TRBV7-9 and TRBJ1-2, with TRBD1 identical over 8 bases. Sequenced material: blood. This CDR3 is CASSLEDRGNYGYTF. In DNA form, the CDR3 reads TGTGCCAGCAGCTTAGAAGACAGGGGCAACTATGGCTACACCTTC. The full variable domain, completed using reference TRBV7-9 and TRBJ1-2, is DTGVSQNPRHKITKRGQNVTFRCDPISEHNRLYWYRQTLGQGPEFLTYFQNEAQLEKSRLLSDRFSAERPKGSFSTLEIQRTEQGDSAMYLCASSLEDRGNYGYTFGSGTRLTVV.